This passage covers 29 T cell receptor beta chains from one sample sequenced in a study of spatial heterogeneity in lung cancer (dated by TCRdb to between 2018 and 2020). Paper-wide results and their limitations: The number of expanded intratumoral alpha and beta TCRs correlated with the tumor nonsynonymous mutation count.

In light of the paper, this sample's time point label describes: sample taken at primary tumor resection. The method behind the library was 5' RACE. Sequencing was performed on a NextSeq 500. The raw public reads went through TCRdb reprocessing: fastp at Q25, MiXCR clone calling, in-frame beta chains kept. Rows are unified per CDR3 protein, each entry keeping the most common DNA and genes. Across this sample there are about 6,000 distinct CDR3 sequences, with 14% seen only once. The ten largest clones add up to approximately 11% of the sample. These receptors' antigens are unknown. The material sequenced was lung tumor tissue, taken at surgery. These receptors were taken from a male donor with early-stage non-small cell lung cancer.

The rearrangement joins TRBV29-1 to TRBJ2-1; TRBD1 is a possible D gene (6 bases). The CDR3 extends over 12 amino acids. Trimming left V 7 bases short and J 7 bases short, with 14 bases between. Per the germline V gene, CDR1 is SQVTM and CDR2 is ANQGSEA. CDR3: CSAQGYMNEQFF. CDR3 coding DNA: TGCAGCGCACAGGGATACATGAATGAGCAGTTCTTC.

In this sample, this clonotype is medium-sized (0.01 to 0.1%). The chain uses TRBV12-3 or TRBV12-4 and TRBJ2-3; D is unclear. V was trimmed by 3 bases and J by 2 bases, leaving 9 bases between them. The CDR3 consists of 14 residues. CDR3 loop: CASSLSRATDTQYF. The CDR3 DNA reads TGTGCCAGCAGTTTGAGCAGAGCCACAGATACGCAGTATTTT.

This clonotype was picked up many times. The chain has TRBV12-3 or TRBV12-4 and TRBJ1-4, with 8 bases matching TRBD1. V was clipped by 5 bases and J by 8 bases; unmatched bases: 13. This CDR3 comprises 16 residues. The CDR3: CASSLGQGVSREKLFF. The CDR3 bases are TGTGCCAGCAGTCTCGGACAGGGAGTAAGCAGGGAAAAACTGTTTTTT.

This clonotype was counted many times. The chain joins TRBV5-1 to TRBJ2-2, with D tentatively TRBD1 (6 bases). Germline V gene sequence: CDR1 SGHRS, CDR2 YFSETQ. The CDR3 loop spans 15 amino acids. With 0 bases removed from V and 4 bases from J, the gap between germline ends came to 10 bases. DNA of the CDR3: TGCGCCAGCAGCTTGGCACAGGGCGGCACCGGGGAGCTGTTTTTT. It specifies CASSLAQGGTGELFF.

In this sample, this clonotype turned up many times. Sequence at one end of the junction differs from germline and may be a read error. The chain has TRBV7-7 and TRBJ2-1; D remains unclear. The CDR3 contains 15 residues. CDR1 is SSHAT and CDR2 is FNYEAQ in the germline V gene (reference sequence). The CDR3 nucleotides read TGTGCTAGCAGCTTAGAACGGGCCAACGTAGATGAGCAGTTCTTC. As protein: CASSLERANVDEQFF.

This clonotype was seen repeatedly, ten times or more. This chain connects TRBV12-3 or TRBV12-4 to TRBJ2-1; the D gene is possibly TRBD1 (6 bases). CDR3 length equals 14 residues. Deletions cut 1 base from V and 7 bases from J, with 11 bases between. The CDR3 DNA follows: TGTGCCAGCAGTTTAGGGGGGCGCGGTAATGAGCAGTTCTTC. Protein product: CASSLGGRGNEQFF.

This clonotype ranks as medium-sized. V usage is TRBV6-1 and J usage is TRBJ1-6; 10 nucleotides agree with TRBD1. The CDR3 contains 19 residues. J gave up 0 bases and V 2 bases, and 7 bases lay outside the gene matches. CDR1 MNHNS and CDR2 SASEGT come from the germline V gene. The CDR3 region has the DNA TGTGCCAGCAGTGAATACGGGACAGGGGTTGGCTCCTATAATTCACCCCTCCACTTT. This encodes CASSEYGTGVGSYNSPLHF.

J is TRBJ2-7 and V is TRBV10-3; D possibly corresponds to TRBD1 (6 bases). V was trimmed by 10 bases and J by 2 bases, leaving 12 bases between them. This CDR3 contains 12 residues. Germline assignment: CDR1 ENHRY and CDR2 SYGVKD. CDR3 region: CATLGDTYEQYF. The CDR3 nucleotides read TGTGCCACCCTTGGGGACACCTACGAGCAGTACTTC.

This clonotype was observed a handful of times. The CDR3 is CSVVPDRGNLNEQFF. CDR3 bases: TGCAGCGTTGTACCGGACAGGGGGAATCTTAATGAGCAGTTCTTC. The chain couples TRBV29-1 to TRBJ2-1; TRBD1 matches at 10 bases. The V gene end was trimmed by 4 bases and the J gene end by 7 bases; junction bases not matched to a gene: 10. The CDR3 covers 15 residues. Germline V lookup: CDR1 SQVTM, CDR2 ANQGSEA.

This clonotype has a handful of counts. The V call is TRBV2, the J call TRBJ1-4, with D unresolved. CDR3 length: 13 amino acids. CDR1 and CDR2 from the germline V gene are SNHLY and FYNNEI. Trimming pared 4 bases from V and 8 bases from J, leaving 11 bases between. The CDR3 DNA reads as TGTGCCAGCAGTGTTGGGCACGGGGAAAAACTGTTTTTT. It yields the protein CASSVGHGEKLFF.

By share, this clonotype ranks as medium-sized. The rearrangement joins TRBV29-1 to TRBJ2-7; D is uncertain. V lost 4 bases and J 3 bases, leaving 16 bases between the germline ends. Germline V lookup: CDR1 SQVTM, CDR2 ANQGSEA. This CDR3 region has 14 residues. The DNA for the CDR3 is TGCAGCGTTGGAAAGGCGATCTCCGTCTACGAGCAGTACTTC. It specifies CSVGKAISVYEQYF.

By share of the sample, this clonotype is medium-sized. This rearrangement joins TRBV20-1 to TRBJ2-7, with 7 bases that match TRBD1. The CDR3 sequence is 15 residues long. Per the germline V gene, CDR1 is DFQATT and CDR2 is SNEGSKA (reference sequence). V was clipped by 4 bases and J by 3 bases; unmatched bases: 12. The CDR3 is CSATAGTASGYEQYF. Here the CDR3 DNA reads TGCAGTGCTACCGCCGGGACAGCCAGCGGCTACGAGCAGTACTTC.

By sample share, this clonotype is medium-sized. The genes are TRBV20-1 and TRBJ2-7, with TRBD2 matching 9 bases. This CDR3 has 13 residues. Germline V gives CDR1 DFQATT, CDR2 SNEGSKA (reference sequence). J was trimmed by 6 bases and V by 3 bases; bases with no gene match: 6. The CDR3 coding sequence is TGCAGTGCTAGTCCGAATAGCGGGGGCGAGCAGTACTTC. This codes for CSASPNSGGEQYF.

This clonotype was picked up many times. The chain carries TRBV19 and TRBJ2-7; weak D call: TRBD2 (6 bases). The CDR3 loop spans 16 amino acids. V lost 3 bases to trimming and J lost 6 bases, with 21 bases between them. The germline V gene encodes CDR1 LNHDA and CDR2 SQIVND (reference sequence). The CDR3: CASSIYGPGTGSEQYF. The CDR3 nucleotides read TGTGCCAGTAGTATCTACGGCCCCGGGACTGGGTCCGAGCAGTACTTC.

Sample share makes this clonotype medium-sized (0.01 to 0.1%). The chain links TRBV6-1 to TRBJ1-3; perhaps TRBD1 as D (6 bases). The germline V gene encodes CDR1 MNHNS and CDR2 SASEGT. V lost 3 bases and J 3 bases, leaving 12 bases between the germline ends. The CDR3 is 15 amino acids. In DNA, the CDR3 is TGTGCCAGCAGTGAGCCACAGGGCTATGGAAACACCATATATTTT. Its translation is CASSEPQGYGNTIYF.

This clonotype counts as medium-sized. V usage is TRBV12-3 or TRBV12-4 and J usage is TRBJ1-5; TRBD1 matches at 10 bases. V lost 4 bases and J lost 7; bases outside the gene matches: 7. This CDR3 contains 15 residues. CDR3: CASSSRQGAEQPQHF. DNA of the CDR3: TGTGCCAGCAGTTCTCGACAGGGGGCCGAACAGCCCCAGCATTTT.

By sample share, this clonotype is medium-sized. The rearrangement links TRBV7-2 to TRBJ1-5; D is perhaps TRBD1 (5 bases). The CDR3 has 14 amino acids. The germline gives CDR1 SGHTA, CDR2 FQGNSA. V was clipped by 1 base and J by 8 bases, with 12 bases between them. The DNA for the CDR3 is TGTGCCAGCAGCTTAGAGCGGGGGTTTAAGCCCCAGCATTTT. This sequence encodes CASSLERGFKPQHF.

This clonotype was found many times. V gene TRBV10-3 combines with J gene TRBJ2-7, with TRBD2 identical over 16 bases. The CDR3 is 14 amino acids. V was clipped by 10 bases and J by 5 bases; unmatched bases: 5. Germline CDR1 and CDR2: ENHRY and SYGVKD. CDR3 nucleotide sequence: TGTGCCACCACGGGACTAGCGGGAGGGAACGAGCAGTACTTC. Its protein product is CATTGLAGGNEQYF.

To note about this clonotype: This may stem from a read error, because a much larger clone lies one nucleotide away. CDR3 sequence: CASSLTQRANYGYTF. CDR3 nucleotides: TGTGCCAGCAGCTTAACACAGAGGGCTAACTATGGCTACACCTTC. The V call is TRBV7-9, the J call TRBJ1-2, with D unclear. CDR1 is SEHNR and CDR2 is FQNEAQ in the germline V gene (reference sequence). The CDR3 loop spans 15 amino acids. V lost 2 bases, J lost 0 bases, and 10 bases lay in between.

This clonotype qualifies as medium-sized. The CDR3 DNA is TGCGCCAGCAGCTCCCGACAGGGGCAGACTGGGGCCAACGTCCTGACTTTC. Translated, it gives CASSSRQGQTGANVLTF. The chain links TRBV5-1 to TRBJ2-6; the match to TRBD1 covers 8 bases. Germline V gene sequence: CDR1 SGHRS, CDR2 YFSETQ. This CDR3 region has 17 residues. V gave up 3 bases and J gave up 2 bases; unmatched junction bases: 7. The entire variable domain, with the rest obtained from reference TRBV5-1 and TRBJ2-6, is as follows: KAGVTQTPRYLIKTRGQQVTLSCSPISGHRSVSWYQQTPGQGLQFLFEYFSETQRNKGNFPGRFSGRQFSNSRSEMNVSTLELGDSALYLCASSSRQGQTGANVLTFGAGSRLTVL.

In its sample, this clonotype was seen once. The chain is built from TRBV27 and TRBJ1-1; D is unresolved. The CDR3 consists of 14 residues. Germline loops: CDR1 MNHEY, CDR2 SMNVEV (reference sequence). Deletions cut 5 bases from V and 3 bases from J, with 13 bases between. CDR3 nucleotide sequence: TGTGCCAGCAGTCGCCGGACGATGGACACTGAAGCTTTCTTT. Translated: CASSRRTMDTEAFF.

This clonotype is medium-sized. This chain's CDR3 is CASSLPGSGQFF. The DNA of the CDR3 is TGTGCCAGCAGCTTACCCGGCTCCGGGCAGTTCTTC. The V call is TRBV7-2, the J call TRBJ2-1; D gene uncertain. Trimming cost V 2 bases and J 12 bases, with 11 bases left between them. The CDR3 spans 12 residues. CDR1 SGHTA and CDR2 FQGNSA come from the germline V gene.

By sample fraction, this clonotype is medium-sized. This rearrangement joins TRBV24-1 to TRBJ1-1, with D possibly TRBD1 on 5 matching bases. V dropped 7 bases and J dropped 1 base, with 12 bases sitting between them. Looked up from germline, CDR1 is KGHDR and CDR2 is SFDVKD. CDR3 size: 14 residues. CDR3 in amino acids: CATRTGPGNTEAFF. In nucleotides, the CDR3 is TGTGCCACCAGAACAGGTCCAGGGAACACTGAAGCTTTCTTT.

In this sample, this clonotype turned up many times. The genes are TRBV27 and TRBJ2-7, with a possible D match to TRBD1 (5 bases). Per germline, CDR1 MNHEY and CDR2 SMNVEV (reference sequence). V lost 2 bases and J lost 5, with 13 bases in between. The CDR3 has 14 amino acids. The CDR3 DNA is TGTGCCAGCAGTTTAGGTATGTCAGGGAACGAGCAGTACTTC. It is translated as CASSLGMSGNEQYF.

This clonotype is labeled as medium-sized. The rearrangement uses TRBV12-3 or TRBV12-4 and TRBJ1-3, with TRBD1 matching 8 bases. CDR3 length: 16 amino acids. The junction had 6 bases not matched to a gene; V was cut back by 3 bases and J by 2 bases. The CDR3 reads CASSFDLGQAGNTIYF. The CDR3 DNA follows: TGTGCCAGCAGTTTCGATTTGGGACAGGCTGGAAACACCATATATTTT.

This clonotype has a handful of counts. At one end, the junction sequence differs from germline, possibly due to a read error. The chain recombines TRBV4-1 with TRBJ2-1, with 9 bases that match TRBD1. Germline V CDR1 and CDR2: MGHRA, YSYEKL. This CDR3 is built from 11 residues. The CDR3 is CASSWDRAVVF. In DNA, the CDR3 is TGCGCCAGCAGTTGGGACAGGGCCGTGGTCTTC.

By frequency in the sample, this clonotype is medium-sized. V gene TRBV7-8 combines with J gene TRBJ1-3; perhaps TRBD1 as D (5 bases). This CDR3 is built from 16 residues. Trimming cost V 1 base and J 0 bases, with 10 bases left between them. The V gene's germline CDR1 is SGHVS and CDR2 FQNEAQ. CDR3 sequence: CASSLEGLNSGNTIYF. The CDR3 coding sequence is TGTGCCAGCAGCTTAGAGGGACTGAACTCTGGAAACACCATATATTTT. The full variable domain, in which reference TRBV7-8 and TRBJ1-3 provide the parts outside the CDR3, is GAGVSQSPRYKVAKRGQDVALRCDPISGHVSLFWYQQALGQGPEFLTYFQNEAQLDKSGLPSDRFFAERPEGSVSTLKIQRTQQEDSAVYLCASSLEGLNSGNTIYFGEGSWLTVV.

In this sample, this clonotype is medium-sized. This sequence joins TRBV5-1 and TRBJ2-7; 7 bases line up with TRBD2. This CDR3 comprises 15 residues. The trim removed 0 bases at V and 6 bases at J, leaving 9 bases unmatched. Per the germline V gene, CDR1 is SGHRS and CDR2 is YFSETQ. The CDR3 bases are TGCGCCAGCAGCTTGGATACGGGAGGAGATAGCGAGCAGTACTTC. Translation gives CASSLDTGGDSEQYF. Complete variable domain (other parts from reference TRBV5-1 and TRBJ2-7): KAGVTQTPRYLIKTRGQQVTLSCSPISGHRSVSWYQQTPGQGLQFLFEYFSETQRNKGNFPGRFSGRQFSNSRSEMNVSTLELGDSALYLCASSLDTGGDSEQYFGPGTRLTVT.

This clonotype counts as medium-sized (0.01 to 0.1%). The CDR3 nucleotides read TGTGCCAGCAGCACTCTAGCGGGAGGGCCGACCCAGTACTTC. Protein: CASSTLAGGPTQYF. This chain uses TRBV7-8 with TRBJ2-5, with 12 bases aligning to TRBD2. Losses at the gene ends were 5 bases for V and 7 bases for J; bases not matched to a gene: 5. The length of the CDR3 is 14 residues. Germline lookup yields CDR1 SGHVS and CDR2 FQNEAQ. The whole variable domain, filled in from reference TRBV7-8 and TRBJ2-5, reads GAGVSQSPRYKVAKRGQDVALRCDPISGHVSLFWYQQALGQGPEFLTYFQNEAQLDKSGLPSDRFFAERPEGSVSTLKIQRTQQEDSAVYLCASSTLAGGPTQYFGPGTRLLVL.